What follows describes a single T cell receptor beta chain. TCRdb's table, derived via immunoSEQ multiplex PCR, lists solely in-frame clones and lacks some. The sample lists a few hundred thousand clones, less than 85% occurring once. This entry is derived from a study of blood T cell repertoires in COVID-19. This TCR derives from a man between 60 and 75 years old who had recovered from COVID-19. The sequenced sample consisted of peripheral blood.

The CDR3 loop is CASSQVGQGGHEQYF. DNA of the CDR3: TGTGCCAGCAGCCAAGTGGGACAGGGGGGCCACGAGCAGTACTTC. The chain couples TRBV4-2 to TRBJ2-7, with 11 nucleotides matching TRBD1. The trim removed 1 base at V and 5 bases at J, leaving 4 bases unmatched. Germline lookup yields CDR1 LGHNA and CDR2 YNFKEQ. CDR3 size: 15 residues.